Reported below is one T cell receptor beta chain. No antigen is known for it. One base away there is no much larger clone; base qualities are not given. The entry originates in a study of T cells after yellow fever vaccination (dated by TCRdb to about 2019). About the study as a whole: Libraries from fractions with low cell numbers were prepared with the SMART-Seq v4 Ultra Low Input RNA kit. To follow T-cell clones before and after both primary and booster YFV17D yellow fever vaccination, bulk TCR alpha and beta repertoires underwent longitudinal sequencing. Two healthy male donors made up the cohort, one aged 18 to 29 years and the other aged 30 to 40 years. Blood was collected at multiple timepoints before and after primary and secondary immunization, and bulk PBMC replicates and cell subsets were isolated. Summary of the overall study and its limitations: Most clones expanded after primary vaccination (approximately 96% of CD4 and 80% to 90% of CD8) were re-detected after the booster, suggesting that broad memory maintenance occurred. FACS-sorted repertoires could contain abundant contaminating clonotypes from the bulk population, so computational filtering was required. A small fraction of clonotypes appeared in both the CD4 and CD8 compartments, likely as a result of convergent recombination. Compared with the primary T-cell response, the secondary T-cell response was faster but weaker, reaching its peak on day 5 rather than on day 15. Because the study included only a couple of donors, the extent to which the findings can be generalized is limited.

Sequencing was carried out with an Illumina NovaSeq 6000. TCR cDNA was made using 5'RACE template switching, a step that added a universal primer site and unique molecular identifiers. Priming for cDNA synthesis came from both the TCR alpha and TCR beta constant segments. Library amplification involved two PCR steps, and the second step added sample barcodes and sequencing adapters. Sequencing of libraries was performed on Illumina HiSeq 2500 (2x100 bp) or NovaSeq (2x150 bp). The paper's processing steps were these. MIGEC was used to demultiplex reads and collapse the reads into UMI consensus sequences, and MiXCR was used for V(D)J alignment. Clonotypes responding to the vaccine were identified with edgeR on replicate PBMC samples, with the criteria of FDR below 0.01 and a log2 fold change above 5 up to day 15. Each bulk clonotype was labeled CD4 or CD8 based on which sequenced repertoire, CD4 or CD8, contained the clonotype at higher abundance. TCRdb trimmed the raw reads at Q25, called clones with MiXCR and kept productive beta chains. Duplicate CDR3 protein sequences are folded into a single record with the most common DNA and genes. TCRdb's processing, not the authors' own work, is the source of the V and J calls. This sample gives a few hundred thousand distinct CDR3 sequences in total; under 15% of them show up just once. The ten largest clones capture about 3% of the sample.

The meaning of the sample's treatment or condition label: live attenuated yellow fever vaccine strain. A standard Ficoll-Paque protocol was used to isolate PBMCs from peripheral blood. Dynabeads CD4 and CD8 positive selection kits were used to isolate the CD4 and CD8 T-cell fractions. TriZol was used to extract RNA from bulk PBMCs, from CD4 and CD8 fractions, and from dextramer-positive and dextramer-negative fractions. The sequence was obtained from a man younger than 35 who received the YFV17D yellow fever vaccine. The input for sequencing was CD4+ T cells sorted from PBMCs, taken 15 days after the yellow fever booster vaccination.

The nucleotide sequence reads TGTGCCAGCAGCACTGCCATAGCCGGGACTAGCGGGATGCACGTC. Translated, this gives CASSTAIAGTSGMHV. This chain joins TRBV7-9 to TRBJ2-7, with 13 middle bases fitting TRBD2. CDR1 and CDR2 are read off the germline V gene (reference sequence) as SEHNR and FQNEAQ. From the cysteine up to the valine, the CDR3 has a length of 15 residues. Only CDR3 DNA remains: 45 bases, in frame from the first base.